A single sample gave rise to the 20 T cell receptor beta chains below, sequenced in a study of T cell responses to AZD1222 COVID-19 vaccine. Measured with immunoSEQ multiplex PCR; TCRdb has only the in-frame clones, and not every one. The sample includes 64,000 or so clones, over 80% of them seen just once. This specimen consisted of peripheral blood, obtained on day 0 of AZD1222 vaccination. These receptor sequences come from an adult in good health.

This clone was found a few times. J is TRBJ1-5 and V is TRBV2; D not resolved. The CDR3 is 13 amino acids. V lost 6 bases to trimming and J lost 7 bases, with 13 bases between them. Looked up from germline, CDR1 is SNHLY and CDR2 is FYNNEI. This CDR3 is CASSREDYQPQHF. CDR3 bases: TGTGCCAGCAGCCGAGAGGACTACCAGCCCCAGCATTTT.

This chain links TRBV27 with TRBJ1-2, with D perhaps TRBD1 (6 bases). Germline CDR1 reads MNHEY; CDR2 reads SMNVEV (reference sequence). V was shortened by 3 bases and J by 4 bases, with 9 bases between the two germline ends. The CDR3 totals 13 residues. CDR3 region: CASSFGGGYGYTF. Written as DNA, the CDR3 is TGTGCCAGCAGTTTCGGGGGCGGCTATGGCTACACCTTC.

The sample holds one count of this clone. The CDR3 DNA is TGTGCCAGCAGCTGGGGTGGGGGGGACCAAGAGACCCAGTACTTC. As protein: CASSWGGGDQETQYF. The chain links TRBV5-4 to TRBJ2-5; 7 bases agree with TRBD2. Germline CDR1 SGHNT, CDR2 YYREEE (reference sequence). This CDR3 is built from 15 residues. J lost 0 bases, V lost 3 bases, and 5 bases had no gene match.

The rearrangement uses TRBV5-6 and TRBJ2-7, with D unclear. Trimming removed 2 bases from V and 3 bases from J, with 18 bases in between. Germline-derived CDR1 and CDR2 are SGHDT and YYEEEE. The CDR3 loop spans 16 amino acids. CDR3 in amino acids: CASSFFVPNPYYEQYF. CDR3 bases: TGTGCCAGCAGCTTCTTTGTTCCTAACCCTTACTACGAGCAGTACTTC.

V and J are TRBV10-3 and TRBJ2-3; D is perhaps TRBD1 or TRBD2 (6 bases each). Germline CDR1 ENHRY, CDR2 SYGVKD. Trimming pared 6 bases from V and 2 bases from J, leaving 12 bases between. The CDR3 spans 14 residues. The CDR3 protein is CAIRGGQTTDTQYF. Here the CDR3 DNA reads TGTGCCATCAGGGGGGGCCAAACCACAGATACGCAGTATTTT.

CDR3 region: CASGPRIAGANVLTF. The DNA for the CDR3 is TGTGCCAGCGGTCCTCGGATAGCTGGGGCCAACGTCCTGACTTTC. The chain recombines TRBV7-2 with TRBJ2-6; no firm D call. The CDR3 length is 15 residues. With 8 bases removed from V and 2 bases from J, the gap between germline ends came to 13 bases. Germline CDR1 reads SGHTA; CDR2 reads FQGNSA.

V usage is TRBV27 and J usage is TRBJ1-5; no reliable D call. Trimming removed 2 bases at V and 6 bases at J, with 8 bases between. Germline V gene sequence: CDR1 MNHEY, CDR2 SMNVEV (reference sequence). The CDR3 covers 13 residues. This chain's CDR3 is CASSLRVGQPQHF. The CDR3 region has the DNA TGTGCCAGCAGTTTACGGGTCGGTCAGCCCCAGCATTTT.

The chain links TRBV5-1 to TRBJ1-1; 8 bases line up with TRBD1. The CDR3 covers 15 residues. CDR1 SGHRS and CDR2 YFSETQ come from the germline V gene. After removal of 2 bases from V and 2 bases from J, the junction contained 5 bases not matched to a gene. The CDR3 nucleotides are TGCGCCAGCAGCTTCAGACAGGGGTTTAACACTGAAGCTTTCTTT. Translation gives CASSFRQGFNTEAFF.

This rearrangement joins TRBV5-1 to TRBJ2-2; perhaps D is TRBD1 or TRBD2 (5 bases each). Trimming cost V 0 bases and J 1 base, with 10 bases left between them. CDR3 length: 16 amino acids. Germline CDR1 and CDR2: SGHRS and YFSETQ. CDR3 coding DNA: TGCGCCAGCAGCTTGGGGGGACCGATGAACACCGGGGAGCTGTTTTTT. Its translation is CASSLGGPMNTGELFF.

The CDR3 region has the DNA TGTGCCAGCAGGGACAGGCCGAACACTGAAGCTTTCTTT. Amino acids: CASRDRPNTEAFF. This chain joins TRBV27 and TRBJ1-1, with 7 bases lining up with TRBD1. In germline, CDR1 is MNHEY, CDR2 SMNVEV (reference sequence). After removal of 6 bases from V and 1 base from J, the junction contained 2 bases not matched to a gene. The CDR3 consists of 13 residues.

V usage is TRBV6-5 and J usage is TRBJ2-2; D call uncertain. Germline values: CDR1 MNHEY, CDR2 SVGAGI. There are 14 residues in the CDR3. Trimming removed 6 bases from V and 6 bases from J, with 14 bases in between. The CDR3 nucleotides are TGTGCCAGCAGAAGGGTTGTCGAGGCCGGGGAGCTGTTTTTT. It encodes CASRRVVEAGELFF.

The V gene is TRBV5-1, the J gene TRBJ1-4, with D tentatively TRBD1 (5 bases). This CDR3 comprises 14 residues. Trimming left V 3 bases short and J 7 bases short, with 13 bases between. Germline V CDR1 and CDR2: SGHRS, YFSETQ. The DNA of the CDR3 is TGCGCCAGCAGCTCCGGCAGGGTCGGTGAAAAACTGTTTTTT. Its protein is CASSSGRVGEKLFF.

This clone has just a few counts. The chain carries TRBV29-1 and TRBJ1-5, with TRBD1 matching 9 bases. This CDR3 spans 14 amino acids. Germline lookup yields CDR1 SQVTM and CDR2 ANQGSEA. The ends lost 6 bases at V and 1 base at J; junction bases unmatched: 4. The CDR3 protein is CSVSDRGSNQPQHF. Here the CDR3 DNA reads TGCAGCGTCTCGGACAGGGGAAGCAATCAGCCCCAGCATTTT.

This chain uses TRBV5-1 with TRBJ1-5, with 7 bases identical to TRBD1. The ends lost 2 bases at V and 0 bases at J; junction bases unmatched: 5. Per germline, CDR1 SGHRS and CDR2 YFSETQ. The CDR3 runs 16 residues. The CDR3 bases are TGCGCCAGCAGCTTAGACGGGACAGTTAGCAATCAGCCCCAGCATTTT. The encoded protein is CASSLDGTVSNQPQHF.

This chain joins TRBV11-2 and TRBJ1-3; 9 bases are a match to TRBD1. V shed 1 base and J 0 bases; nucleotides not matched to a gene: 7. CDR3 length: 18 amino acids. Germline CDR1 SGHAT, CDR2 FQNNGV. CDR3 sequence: CASSLGTGARYSGNTIYF. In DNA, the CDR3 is TGTGCCAGCAGCTTAGGGACAGGGGCCCGGTACTCTGGAAACACCATATATTTT.

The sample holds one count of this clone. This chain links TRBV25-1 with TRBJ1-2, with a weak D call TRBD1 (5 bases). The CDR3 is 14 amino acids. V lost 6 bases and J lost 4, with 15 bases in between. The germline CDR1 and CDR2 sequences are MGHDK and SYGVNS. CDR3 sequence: CASSPAEGFYGYTF. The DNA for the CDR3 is TGTGCCAGCAGCCCGGCTGAGGGGTTCTATGGCTACACCTTC.

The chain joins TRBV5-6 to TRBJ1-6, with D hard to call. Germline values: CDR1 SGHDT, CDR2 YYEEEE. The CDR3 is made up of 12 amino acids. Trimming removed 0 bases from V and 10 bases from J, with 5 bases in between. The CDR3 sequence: CASSLVRSPLHF. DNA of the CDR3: TGTGCCAGCAGCTTGGTCCGGTCACCCCTCCACTTT.

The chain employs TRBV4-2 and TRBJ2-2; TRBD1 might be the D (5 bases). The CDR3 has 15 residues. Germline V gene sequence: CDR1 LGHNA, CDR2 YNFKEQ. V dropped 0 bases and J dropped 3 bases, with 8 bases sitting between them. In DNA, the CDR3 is TGTGCCAGCAGCCAAGATCAGGGTGACACCGGGGAGCTGTTTTTT. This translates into CASSQDQGDTGELFF.

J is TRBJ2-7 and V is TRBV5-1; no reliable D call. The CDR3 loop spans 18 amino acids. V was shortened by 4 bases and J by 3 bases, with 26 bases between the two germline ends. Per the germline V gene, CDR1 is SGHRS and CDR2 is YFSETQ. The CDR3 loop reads CASSVDPDLGSSFYEQYF. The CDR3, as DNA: TGCGCCAGCAGCGTTGACCCAGACCTCGGCTCGAGTTTCTACGAGCAGTACTTC. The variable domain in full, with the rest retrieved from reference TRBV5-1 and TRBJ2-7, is KAGVTQTPRYLIKTRGQQVTLSCSPISGHRSVSWYQQTPGQGLQFLFEYFSETQRNKGNFPGRFSGRQFSNSRSEMNVSTLELGDSALYLCASSVDPDLGSSFYEQYFGPGTRLTVT.

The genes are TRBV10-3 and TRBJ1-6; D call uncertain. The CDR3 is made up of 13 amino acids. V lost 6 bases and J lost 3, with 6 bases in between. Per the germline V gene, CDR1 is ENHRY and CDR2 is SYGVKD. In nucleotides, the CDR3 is TGTGCCATCAGACTGGACTATAATTCACCCCTCCACTTT. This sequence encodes CAIRLDYNSPLHF.